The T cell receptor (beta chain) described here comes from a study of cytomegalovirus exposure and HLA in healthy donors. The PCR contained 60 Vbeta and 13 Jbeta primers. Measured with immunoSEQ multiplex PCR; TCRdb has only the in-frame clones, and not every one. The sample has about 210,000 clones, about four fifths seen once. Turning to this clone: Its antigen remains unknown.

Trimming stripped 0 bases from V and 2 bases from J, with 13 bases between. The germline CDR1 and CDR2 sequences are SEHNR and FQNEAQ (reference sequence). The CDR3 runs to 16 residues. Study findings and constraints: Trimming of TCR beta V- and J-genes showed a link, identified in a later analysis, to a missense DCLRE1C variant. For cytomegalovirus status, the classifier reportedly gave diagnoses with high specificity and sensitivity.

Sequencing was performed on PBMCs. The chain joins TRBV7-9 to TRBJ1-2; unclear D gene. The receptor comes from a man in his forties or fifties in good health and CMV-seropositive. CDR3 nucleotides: TGTGCCAGCAGCTTAGCGGGTAGGGAGAGAAACTATGGCTACACCTTC. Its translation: CASSLAGRERNYGYTF.